The source of this T cell receptor beta chain is a study of identical twins. Whole-study findings and limits: Instead of following the same donors, the conclusions were based on cross-sectional statistical analysis. Those out-of-frame alpha sequences shared by twins showed an excess of low generation probability. The models systematically underestimated how much out-of-frame TCR alpha was shared in monozygotic twins. Beta out-of-frame twin sharing showed a weaker excess.

TCRdb re-derived calls from the 5' RACE reads in MiXCR, one entry per CDR3 protein. Here the sample spans about 200,000 distinct CDR3 sequences, 9.4% being singletons. To note about this clonotype: The antigen is undetermined.

Sequencing was done on a sample of memory (CD45RO+) T cells sorted from blood. This receptor was taken from a woman aged 18-29 years in good health.

The CDR3 sequence is CASSPGLHNTGELFF. The CDR3 DNA follows: TGCGCCAGCAGCCCGGGACTTCACAACACCGGGGAGCTGTTTTTT. The V and J genes are TRBV5-1 and TRBJ2-2; weak D call: TRBD2 (6 bases). The CDR3 is 15 residues long. V lost 4 bases to trimming and J lost 2 bases, with 12 bases between them. Germline V lookup: CDR1 SGHRS, CDR2 YFSETQ.